Listed below are T cell receptor beta chains from one sample, sequenced in a study of patients and donors after allogeneic stem cell transplantation. In TCRdb, the RT-PCR reads were re-called with MiXCR into one record per CDR3 protein. The sample gives 200,000 to 250,000 distinct CDR3 sequences, roughly 15% of which show up once; around a tenth is in the top ten. Sequencing was done on a sample of blood, either unsorted or a sorted T cell fraction (not recorded which). The receptors shown here come from a human donor who was either an allogeneic HSCT recipient or a stem cell or donor lymphocyte infusion donor (not recorded which). It is not recorded whose cells these are; they may come from a transplant donor. The CDR3 runs from the conserved cysteine through the conserved F or W. D genes are given only for firm matches. Rows may omit the clone size; those that give it use once, few, many or a size class.

D gene: TRBD2
J gene: TRBJ2-3
clone size: many
V gene: TRBV11-2
CDR3 protein: CASSTPSGGSPSTDTQYF
CDR3 DNA: TGTGCCAGCAGCACCCCTAGCGGGGGGAGCCCTAGCACAGATACGCAGTATTTT

D gene: NA
J gene: TRBJ2-7
clone size: NA
V gene: TRBV5-6
CDR3 protein: CASTREGGRYEQYF
CDR3 DNA: TGTGCCAGCACCCGTGAGGGGGGTCGGTACGAGCAGTACTTC

D gene: TRBD2
J gene: TRBJ2-7
clone size: few
V gene: TRBV4-2
CDR3 protein: CASSQVSGTSGMDYEQYF
CDR3 DNA: TGTGCCAGCAGCCAAGTTTCCGGGACTAGCGGTATGGATTACGAGCAGTACTTC

D gene: NA
J gene: TRBJ2-3
clone size: few
V gene: TRBV11-1
CDR3 protein: CASSLLGGGSDTQYF
CDR3 DNA: TGTGCCAGCAGCCTATTAGGGGGGGGCTCGGATACGCAGTATTTT

D gene: NA
J gene: TRBJ1-1
clone size: NA
V gene: TRBV3-1
CDR3 protein: CASSQGGGIGTEAFF
CDR3 DNA: TGTGCCAGCAGCCAAGGGGGGGGGATAGGCACTGAAGCTTTCTTT

D gene: TRBD1
J gene: TRBJ2-6
clone size: NA
V gene: TRBV12-3/TRBV12-4
CDR3 protein: CASTQGVGGGANVLTF
CDR3 DNA: TGTGCCAGCACCCAGGGGGTGGGTGGTGGGGCCAACGTCCTGACTTTC

D gene: TRBD1
J gene: TRBJ1-4
clone size: few
V gene: TRBV5-1
CDR3 protein: CASSPGQGAINEKLFF
CDR3 DNA: TGCGCCAGCAGCCCGGGACAGGGGGCGATTAATGAAAAACTGTTTTTT

D gene: TRBD1
J gene: TRBJ1-2
clone size: few
V gene: TRBV3-1
CDR3 protein: CASSKRVGGGKGYTF
CDR3 DNA: TGTGCCAGCAGTAAACGAGTGGGAGGGGGCAAAGGCTACACCTTC

D gene: TRBD2
J gene: TRBJ2-3
clone size: NA
V gene: TRBV7-2
CDR3 protein: CASSFSGGAADTQYF
CDR3 DNA: TGTGCCAGCAGCTTTAGCGGGGGGGCGGCAGATACGCAGTATTTT

D gene: NA
J gene: TRBJ2-6
clone size: few
V gene: TRBV15
CDR3 protein: CASQGGANVLTF
CDR3 DNA: TGTGCCTCACAGGGTGGGGCCAACGTCCTGACTTTC

D gene: TRBD2
J gene: TRBJ2-5
clone size: NA
V gene: TRBV9
CDR3 protein: CASSARTATSGWRPGQETQYF
CDR3 DNA: TGTGCCAGCAGCGCCCGGACTGCTACTAGCGGGTGGAGGCCCGGGCAAGAGACCCAGTACTTC

D gene: NA
J gene: TRBJ1-2
clone size: few
V gene: TRBV6-1
CDR3 protein: CASSESTYYGYTF
CDR3 DNA: TGTGCCAGCAGTGAATCCACTTACTATGGCTACACCTTC

D gene: TRBD1
J gene: TRBJ1-3
clone size: many
V gene: TRBV18
CDR3 protein: CASSPPGDRIGNTIYF
CDR3 DNA: TGTGCCAGCTCACCCCCGGGGGACAGGATCGGAAACACCATATATTTT

D gene: NA
J gene: TRBJ2-3
clone size: few
V gene: TRBV6-1
CDR3 protein: CASSEYWGLTQYF
CDR3 DNA: TGTGCCAGCAGTGAATATTGGGGCCTCACGCAGTATTTT

D gene: NA
J gene: TRBJ1-3
clone size: NA
V gene: TRBV20-1
CDR3 protein: CSARGTRAGNTIYF
CDR3 DNA: TGCAGTGCTAGGGGGACACGGGCTGGAAACACCATATATTTT

D gene: NA
J gene: TRBJ2-2
clone size: NA
V gene: TRBV6-6
CDR3 protein: CASSPRDTGELFF
CDR3 DNA: TGTGCCAGCAGTCCCCGGGACACCGGGGAGCTGTTTTTT

D gene: NA
J gene: TRBJ1-2
clone size: NA
V gene: TRBV20-1
CDR3 protein: CSAQEGYTF
CDR3 DNA: TGCAGTGCTCAAGAAGGCTACACCTTC

D gene: NA
J gene: TRBJ2-5
clone size: NA
V gene: TRBV6-5
CDR3 protein: CASSYSGLSPQETQYF
CDR3 DNA: TGTGCCAGCAGTTACTCGGGCCTGTCGCCCCAAGAGACCCAGTACTTC

D gene: NA
J gene: TRBJ1-2
clone size: many
V gene: TRBV12-3/TRBV12-4
CDR3 protein: CASSFKGISGYTF
CDR3 DNA: TGTGCCAGCAGTTTTAAGGGAATCTCTGGCTACACCTTC

D gene: TRBD2
J gene: TRBJ2-7
clone size: few
V gene: TRBV5-6
CDR3 protein: CASSRLTGLAYSYEQYF
CDR3 DNA: TGTGCCAGCAGCCGACTCACGGGACTAGCGTACTCCTACGAGCAGTACTTC

D gene: NA
J gene: TRBJ1-3
clone size: few
V gene: TRBV5-1
CDR3 protein: CASSINSGNTIYF
CDR3 DNA: TGCGCCAGCAGCATCAACTCTGGAAACACCATATATTTT